Following are 14 T cell receptor beta chains from one sample sequenced in a study of shared clonotypes between healthy human individuals. Clones were sequenced by immunoSEQ multiplex PCR, and TCRdb holds only the in-frame ones, with some missing. The sample lists approximately 2.4 million clones; approximately 95% were seen once. What was sequenced was naive CD4+ T cells sorted from blood. As for subset: CD45RA+ positively selected. These receptors came from a man younger than 35 in good health.

This chain connects TRBV7-2 to TRBJ2-3, with TRBD2 matching 9 bases. Germline V gene data show CDR1 as SGHTA and CDR2 as FQGNSA. The CDR3 has 18 amino acids. Germline trimming cut 2 bases from V and 2 bases from J; bases unmatched to any gene: 11. The CDR3 is CASSLNELAGVFTDTQYF. CDR3 in DNA: TGTGCCAGCAGCTTAAACGAGTTAGCGGGGGTGTTCACAGATACGCAGTATTTT.

J is TRBJ1-5 and V is TRBV5-8; D ambiguous. The CDR3 sequence is 13 residues long. Germline CDR1 reads SGHTS; CDR2 reads YDEGEE. Deletions cut 2 bases from V and 4 bases from J, with 7 bases between. This CDR3 reads CASSFSWNQPQHF. The CDR3 bases are TGTGCCAGCAGCTTCTCGTGGAATCAGCCCCAGCATTTT.

This sequence joins TRBV7-8 and TRBJ1-2; D not resolved. Trimming left V 4 bases short and J 4 bases short, with 10 bases between. In germline, CDR1 is SGHVS, CDR2 FQNEAQ. The CDR3 consists of 13 residues. DNA for the CDR3: TGTGCCAGCAGCTCACAAGGAACCTATGGCTACACCTTC. Translation gives CASSSQGTYGYTF.

The V and J genes are TRBV5-1 and TRBJ2-7; perhaps TRBD2 as D (5 bases). Per the germline V gene, CDR1 is SGHRS and CDR2 is YFSETQ. V was pared by 1 base and J by 6 bases, with 14 bases between. This CDR3 has 14 residues. CDR3 nucleotides: TGCGCCAGCAGCTTGCTCGGAGGTGTCGGCGAGCAGTACTTC. Translation: CASSLLGGVGEQYF.

V gene TRBV27 combines with J gene TRBJ2-6; D remains unclear. CDR1 is MNHEY and CDR2 is SMNVEV in the germline V gene (reference sequence). V lost 5 bases, J lost 0 bases, and 8 bases lay in between. The CDR3 runs 15 residues. The CDR3 region has the DNA TGTGCCAGCAGTGTTCAGCTCTCTGGGGCCAACGTCCTGACTTTC. Protein product: CASSVQLSGANVLTF.

CDR3 nucleotides: TGTGCCAGCAGCCTGCTAAGCGCGAACACCGGGGAGCTGTTTTTT. Protein sequence: CASSLLSANTGELFF. The rearrangement links TRBV7-9 to TRBJ2-2; D unclear. Trimming stripped 5 bases from V and 0 bases from J, with 10 bases between. The CDR3 loop spans 15 amino acids. The germline gives CDR1 SEHNR, CDR2 FQNEAQ (reference sequence). Variable domain in full (rest from reference TRBV7-9 and TRBJ2-2): DTGVSQNPRHKITKRGQNVTFRCDPISEHNRLYWYRQTLGQGPEFLTYFQNEAQLEKSRLLSDRFSAERPKGSFSTLEIQRTEQGDSAMYLCASSLLSANTGELFFGEGSRLTVL.

This chain uses TRBV9 with TRBJ1-2, with D tentatively TRBD1 (5 bases). Trimming left V 2 bases short and J 7 bases short, with 18 bases between. The CDR3 is made up of 15 amino acids. Germline CDR1 reads SGDLS; CDR2 reads YYNGEE. The DNA for the CDR3 is TGTGCCAGCAGCGTGATCGGGGCTACCCCTAGTGGCTACACCTTC. Protein product: CASSVIGATPSGYTF.

The gene calls are TRBV7-8 and TRBJ2-5, with D possibly matching TRBD1 (6 bases). The CDR3 spans 13 residues. Deletions cut 5 bases from V and 5 bases from J, with 12 bases between. Looked up from germline, CDR1 is SGHVS and CDR2 is FQNEAQ. The CDR3 DNA is TGTGCCAGCAGCGTCGACAGGCACGAGACCCAGTACTTC. Protein product: CASSVDRHETQYF.

The chain combines TRBV4-3 with TRBJ2-7; 7 bases are a match to TRBD2. This CDR3 is 14 amino acids long. CDR1 and CDR2 from the germline V gene are LGHNA and YSLEER. The V and J ends lost 4 bases and 5 bases, in that order; junction bases with no gene match: 8. Here the CDR3 DNA reads TGCGCCAGCAGCCGCACTGGGGGGGACCACGAGCAGTACTTC. This sequence encodes CASSRTGGDHEQYF.

The chain couples TRBV2 to TRBJ2-2; weak D call: TRBD1 (6 bases). The V end was cut by 6 bases, the J end by 3 bases, with 14 bases between. Per germline, CDR1 SNHLY and CDR2 FYNNEI. The CDR3 length is 15 residues. The CDR3 sequence: CASRARDIHTGELFF. As DNA, the CDR3 is TGTGCCAGCAGAGCCCGGGACATCCACACCGGGGAGCTGTTTTTT.

To note about this clone: This specimen includes other DNA sequences encoding the same CDR3. The rearrangement uses TRBV7-9 and TRBJ1-4; D gene unclear. The CDR3 has 14 amino acids. Trimming left V 1 base short and J 0 bases short, with 3 bases between. The germline V gene encodes CDR1 SEHNR and CDR2 FQNEAQ (reference sequence). The DNA of the CDR3 is TGTGCCAGCAGCTTAGGAGCAACTAATGAAAAACTGTTTTTT. The encoded protein is CASSLGATNEKLFF.

V usage is TRBV7-9 and J usage is TRBJ2-7; 8 bases are a match to TRBD1. The ends lost 5 bases at V and 3 bases at J; junction bases unmatched: 6. This CDR3 comprises 14 residues. Germline V lookup: CDR1 SEHNR, CDR2 FQNEAQ (reference sequence). The CDR3 is CASSRGQGHYEQYF. The CDR3 DNA follows: TGTGCCAGCAGCCGAGGACAGGGTCACTACGAGCAGTACTTC.

This clone has a single count. V and J are TRBV27 and TRBJ1-2; D possibly corresponds to TRBD1 (5 bases). The CDR3 loop spans 14 amino acids. With 1 base removed from V and 6 bases from J, the gap between germline ends came to 12 bases. Germline lookup yields CDR1 MNHEY and CDR2 SMNVEV (reference sequence). The CDR3: CASSLLAGPHGYTF. For the CDR3, the DNA is TGTGCCAGCAGTTTATTGGCAGGGCCTCATGGCTACACCTTC.

The chain is built from TRBV5-4 and TRBJ2-3; 11 bases line up with TRBD2. The trim removed 3 bases at V and 1 base at J, leaving 4 bases unmatched. CDR3 size: 16 residues. CDR1 SGHNT and CDR2 YYREEE come from the germline V gene (reference sequence). The CDR3 DNA reads TGTGCCAGCAGCTCCGAGGGACTAGCGGGCACAGATACGCAGTATTTT. Protein: CASSSEGLAGTDTQYF. The entire variable domain, with the rest obtained from reference TRBV5-4 and TRBJ2-3, is as follows: ETGVTQSPTHLIKTRGQQVTLRCSSQSGHNTVSWYQQALGQGPQFIFQYYREEENGRGNFPPRFSGLQFPNYSSELNVNALELDDSALYLCASSSEGLAGTDTQYFGPGTRLTVL.